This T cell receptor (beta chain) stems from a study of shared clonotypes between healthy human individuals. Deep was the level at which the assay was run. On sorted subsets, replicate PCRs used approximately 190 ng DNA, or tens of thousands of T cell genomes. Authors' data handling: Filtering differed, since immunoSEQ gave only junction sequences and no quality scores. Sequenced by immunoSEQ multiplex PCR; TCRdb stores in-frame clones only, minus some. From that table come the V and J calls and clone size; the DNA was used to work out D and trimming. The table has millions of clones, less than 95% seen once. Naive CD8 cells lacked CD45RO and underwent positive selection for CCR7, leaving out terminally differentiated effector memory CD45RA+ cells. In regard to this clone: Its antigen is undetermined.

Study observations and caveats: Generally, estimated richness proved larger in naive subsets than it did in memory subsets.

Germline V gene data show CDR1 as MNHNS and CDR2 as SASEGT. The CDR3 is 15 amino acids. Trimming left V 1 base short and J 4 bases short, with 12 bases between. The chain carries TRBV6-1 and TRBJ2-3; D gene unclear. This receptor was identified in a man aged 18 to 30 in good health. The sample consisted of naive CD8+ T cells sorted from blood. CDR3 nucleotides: TGTGCCAGCAGTGAAGAGGTAGTATTCGCAGATACGCAGTATTTT. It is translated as CASSEEVVFADTQYF.